This TCR beta chain emerged from a study of cytomegalovirus exposure and HLA in healthy donors. The count of this clone is one. Researchers ran the PCR with 60 Vbeta and 13 Jbeta primers. Profiled with immunoSEQ multiplex PCR; TCRdb holds only in-frame clones, not every one. The table lists 150,000 to 200,000 clones, 60% to 80% of them singletons. The CDR3 loop spans 12 amino acids. V was trimmed by 5 bases and J by 4 bases, leaving 8 bases between them. Germline V gene sequence: CDR1 SGHTA, CDR2 FQGNSA. V and J are TRBV7-2 and TRBJ2-5; unclear D gene. The clonotype originates from a middle-aged woman in good health and CMV-seronegative. Material: PBMCs. CDR3 amino acids: CASSPRSETQYF. The DNA for the CDR3 is TGTGCCAGCAGCCCCAGGTCAGAGACCCAGTACTTC.